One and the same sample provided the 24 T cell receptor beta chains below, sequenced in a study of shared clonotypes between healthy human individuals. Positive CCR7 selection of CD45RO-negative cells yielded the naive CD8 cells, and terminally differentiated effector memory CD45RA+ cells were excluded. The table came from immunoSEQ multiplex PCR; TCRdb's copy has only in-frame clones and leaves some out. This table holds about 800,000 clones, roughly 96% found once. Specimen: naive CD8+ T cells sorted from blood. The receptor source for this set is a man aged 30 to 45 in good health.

The CDR3 bases are TGTGCCAGCAGCGCTAGCGCGATAGTCCCCACAGATACGCAGTATTTT. Translated, it gives CASSASAIVPTDTQYF. J is TRBJ2-3 and V is TRBV9, with D maybe TRBD2 (6 bases). The CDR3 sequence is 16 residues long. CDR1 SGDLS and CDR2 YYNGEE come from the germline V gene. The ends were cut back, 3 bases at V and 2 bases at J, with 16 bases in the middle. The full variable domain, with the rest looked up from reference TRBV9 and TRBJ2-3, is DSGVTQTPKHLITATGQRVTLRCSPRSGDLSVYWYQQSLDQGLQFLIQYYNGEERAKGNILERFSAQQFPDLHSELNLSSLELGDSALYFCASSASAIVPTDTQYFGPGTRLTVL.

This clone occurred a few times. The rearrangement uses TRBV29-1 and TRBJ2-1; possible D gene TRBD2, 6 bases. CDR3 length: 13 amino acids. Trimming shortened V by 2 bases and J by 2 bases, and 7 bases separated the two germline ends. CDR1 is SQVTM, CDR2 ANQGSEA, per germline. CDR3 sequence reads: CSVELATYNEQFF. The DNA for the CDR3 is TGCAGCGTTGAACTAGCGACCTACAATGAGCAGTTCTTC.

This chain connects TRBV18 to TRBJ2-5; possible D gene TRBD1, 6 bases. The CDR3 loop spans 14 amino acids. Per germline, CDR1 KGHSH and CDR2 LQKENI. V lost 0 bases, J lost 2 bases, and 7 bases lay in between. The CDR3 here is CASSPPTGQETQYF. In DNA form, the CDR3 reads TGTGCCAGCTCACCACCGACAGGACAAGAGACCCAGTACTTC.

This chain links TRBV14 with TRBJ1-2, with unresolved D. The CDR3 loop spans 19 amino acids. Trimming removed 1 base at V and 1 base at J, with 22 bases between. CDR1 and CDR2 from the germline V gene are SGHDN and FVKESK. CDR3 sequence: CASSQGRVAETPNNYGYTF. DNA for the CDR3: TGTGCCAGCAGCCAAGGACGTGTGGCGGAAACGCCTAATAACTATGGCTACACCTTC.

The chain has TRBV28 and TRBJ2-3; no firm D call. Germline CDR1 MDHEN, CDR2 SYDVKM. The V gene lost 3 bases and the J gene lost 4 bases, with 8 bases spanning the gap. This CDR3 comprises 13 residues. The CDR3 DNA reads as TGTGCCAGCAGTTTTCGGGTTGCAGATACGCAGTATTTT. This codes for CASSFRVADTQYF.

The CDR3 sequence is CASSEAPGEVALTDTQYF. CDR3 coding DNA: TGTGCCAGCAGTGAAGCCCCGGGGGAAGTGGCCCTCACAGATACGCAGTATTTT. The chain couples TRBV2 to TRBJ2-3; TRBD2 might be the D (6 bases). CDR3 length: 18 amino acids. The V and J ends lost 0 bases and 2 bases respectively, with 18 bases between them. Germline-derived CDR1 and CDR2 are SNHLY and FYNNEI.

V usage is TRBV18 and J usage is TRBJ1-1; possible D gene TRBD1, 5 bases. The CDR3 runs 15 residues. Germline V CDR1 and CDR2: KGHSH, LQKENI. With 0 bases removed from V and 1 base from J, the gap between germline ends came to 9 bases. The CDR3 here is CASSPPPGRNTEAFF. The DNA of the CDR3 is TGTGCCAGCTCACCACCCCCAGGGAGGAACACTGAAGCTTTCTTT.

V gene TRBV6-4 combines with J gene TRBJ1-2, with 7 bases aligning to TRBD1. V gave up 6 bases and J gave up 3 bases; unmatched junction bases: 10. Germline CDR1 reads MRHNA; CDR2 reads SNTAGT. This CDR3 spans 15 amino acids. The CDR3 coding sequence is TGTGCCAGCAGAGAGGGTTCAGGGGGGGACTATGGCTACACCTTC. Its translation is CASREGSGGDYGYTF.

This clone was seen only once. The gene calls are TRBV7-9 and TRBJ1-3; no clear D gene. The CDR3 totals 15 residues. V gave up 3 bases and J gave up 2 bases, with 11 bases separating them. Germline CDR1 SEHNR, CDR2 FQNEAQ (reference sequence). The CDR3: CASSFGPDTGNTIYF. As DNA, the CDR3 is TGTGCCAGCAGCTTCGGCCCGGATACTGGAAACACCATATATTTT.

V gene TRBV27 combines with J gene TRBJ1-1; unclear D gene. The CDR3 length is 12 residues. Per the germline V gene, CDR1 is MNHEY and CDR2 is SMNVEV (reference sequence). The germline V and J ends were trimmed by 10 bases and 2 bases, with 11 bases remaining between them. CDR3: CATRAYNTEAFF. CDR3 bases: TGTGCCACAAGAGCTTATAACACTGAAGCTTTCTTT.

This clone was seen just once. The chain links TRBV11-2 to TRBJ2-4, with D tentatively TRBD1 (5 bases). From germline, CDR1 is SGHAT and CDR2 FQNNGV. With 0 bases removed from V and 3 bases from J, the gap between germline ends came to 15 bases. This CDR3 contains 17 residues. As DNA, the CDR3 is TGTGCCAGCAGCTTAGATTCCCTAGAAGGGGTCAAAAACATTCAGTACTTC. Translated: CASSLDSLEGVKNIQYF.

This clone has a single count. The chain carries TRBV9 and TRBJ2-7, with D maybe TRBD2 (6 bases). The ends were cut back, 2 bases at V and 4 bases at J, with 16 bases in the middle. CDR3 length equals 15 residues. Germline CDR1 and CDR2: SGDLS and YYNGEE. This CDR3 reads CASSVGTQAQYEQYF. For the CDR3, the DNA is TGTGCCAGCAGCGTCGGGACTCAAGCCCAGTACGAGCAGTACTTC.

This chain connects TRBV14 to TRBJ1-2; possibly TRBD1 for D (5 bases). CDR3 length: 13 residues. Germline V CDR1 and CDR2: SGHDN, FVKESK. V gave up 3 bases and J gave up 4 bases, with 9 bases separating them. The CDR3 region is CASSQGGTYGYTF. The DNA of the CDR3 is TGTGCCAGCAGCCAGGGAGGGACCTATGGCTACACCTTC. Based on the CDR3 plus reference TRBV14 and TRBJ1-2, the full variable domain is EAGVTQFPSHSVIEKGQTVTLRCDPISGHDNLYWYRRVMGKEIKFLLHFVKESKQDESGMPNNRFLAERTGGTYSTLKVQPAELEDSGVYFCASSQGGTYGYTFGSGTRLTVV.

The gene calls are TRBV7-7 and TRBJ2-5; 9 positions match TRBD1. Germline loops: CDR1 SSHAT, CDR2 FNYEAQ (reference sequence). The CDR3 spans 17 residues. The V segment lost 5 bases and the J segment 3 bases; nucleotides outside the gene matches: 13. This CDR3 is CASSRRNPGQGKETQYF. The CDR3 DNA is TGTGCCAGCAGCCGCCGAAACCCGGGACAGGGAAAAGAGACCCAGTACTTC.

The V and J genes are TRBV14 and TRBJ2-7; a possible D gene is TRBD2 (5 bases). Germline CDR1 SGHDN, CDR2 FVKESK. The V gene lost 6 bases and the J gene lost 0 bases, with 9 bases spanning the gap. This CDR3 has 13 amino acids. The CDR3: CASRQRSSYEQYF. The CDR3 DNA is TGTGCCAGCAGACAGCGGAGCTCCTACGAGCAGTACTTC.

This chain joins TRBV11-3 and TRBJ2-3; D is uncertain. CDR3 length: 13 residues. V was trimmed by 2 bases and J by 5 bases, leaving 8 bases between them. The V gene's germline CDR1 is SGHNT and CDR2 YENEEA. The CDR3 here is CASSLRGEDTQYF. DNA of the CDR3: TGTGCCAGCAGCTTAAGAGGTGAAGATACGCAGTATTTT.

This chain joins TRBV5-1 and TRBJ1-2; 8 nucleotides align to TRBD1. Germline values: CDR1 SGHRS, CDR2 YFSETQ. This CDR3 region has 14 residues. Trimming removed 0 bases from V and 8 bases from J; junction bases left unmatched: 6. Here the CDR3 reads CASSLEAGGLGYTF. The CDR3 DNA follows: TGCGCCAGCAGCTTGGAGGCAGGGGGCCTCGGCTACACCTTC.

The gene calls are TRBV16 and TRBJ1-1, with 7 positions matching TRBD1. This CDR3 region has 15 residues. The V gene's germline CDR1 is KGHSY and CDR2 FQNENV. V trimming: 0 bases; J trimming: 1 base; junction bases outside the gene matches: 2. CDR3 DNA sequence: TGTGCCAGCAGCCAATCGGGGACAGAGAACACTGAAGCTTTCTTT. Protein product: CASSQSGTENTEAFF.

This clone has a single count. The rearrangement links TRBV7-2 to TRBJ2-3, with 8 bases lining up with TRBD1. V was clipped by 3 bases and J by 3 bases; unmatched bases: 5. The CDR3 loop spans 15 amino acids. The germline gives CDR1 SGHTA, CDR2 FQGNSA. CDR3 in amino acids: CASSFSGQGTDTQYF. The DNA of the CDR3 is TGTGCCAGCAGCTTCTCAGGACAGGGTACAGATACGCAGTATTTT.

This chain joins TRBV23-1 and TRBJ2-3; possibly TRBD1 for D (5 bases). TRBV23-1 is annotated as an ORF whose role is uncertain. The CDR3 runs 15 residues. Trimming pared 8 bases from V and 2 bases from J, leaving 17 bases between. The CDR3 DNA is TGCGCCAGCCCCCTAGACGACAGCTACACAGATACGCAGTATTTT. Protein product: CASPLDDSYTDTQYF.

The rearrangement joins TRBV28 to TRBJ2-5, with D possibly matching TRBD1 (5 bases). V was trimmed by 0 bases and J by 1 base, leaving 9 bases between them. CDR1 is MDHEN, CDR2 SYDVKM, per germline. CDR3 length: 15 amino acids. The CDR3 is CASSLWATVQETQYF. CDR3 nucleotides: TGTGCCAGCAGTTTATGGGCGACAGTCCAAGAGACCCAGTACTTC.

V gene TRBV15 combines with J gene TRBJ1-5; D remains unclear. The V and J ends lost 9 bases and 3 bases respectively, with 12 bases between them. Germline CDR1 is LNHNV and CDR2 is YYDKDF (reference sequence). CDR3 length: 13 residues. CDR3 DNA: TGTGCCACTAAGAGTACACTCAATCAGCCCCAGCATTTT. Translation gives CATKSTLNQPQHF.

The CDR3 DNA is TGTGCCTCCCAGGGGGGGCTAATGACTAGCGGTCTCTACGAGCAGTACTTC. Translation gives CASQGGLMTSGLYEQYF. The rearrangement joins TRBV10-3 to TRBJ2-7; 9 bases line up with TRBD2. Germline V lookup: CDR1 ENHRY, CDR2 SYGVKD. V gave up 11 bases and J gave up 3 bases; unmatched junction bases: 20. The CDR3 has 17 residues.

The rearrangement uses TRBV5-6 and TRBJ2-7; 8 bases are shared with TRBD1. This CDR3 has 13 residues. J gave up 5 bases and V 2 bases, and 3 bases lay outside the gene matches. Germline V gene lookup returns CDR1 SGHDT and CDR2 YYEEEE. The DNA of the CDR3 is TGTGCCAGCAGCTTCAGGGGGCTCCACGAGCAGTACTTC. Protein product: CASSFRGLHEQYF. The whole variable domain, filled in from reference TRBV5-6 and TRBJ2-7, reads DAGVTQSPTHLIKTRGQQVTLRCSPKSGHDTVSWYQQALGQGPQFIFQYYEEEERQRGNFPDRFSGHQFPNYSSELNVNALLLGDSALYLCASSFRGLHEQYFGPGTRLTVT.